One and the same sample provided the 25 T cell receptor beta chains below, sequenced in a study of cytomegalovirus exposure and HLA in healthy donors. Primers: 60 Vbeta forward and 13 Jbeta reverse. Method: immunoSEQ multiplex PCR; TCRdb's copy keeps in-frame clones and lacks some. This sample yields about 220,000 clones, of which 60% to 80% are seen a single time; 1.8% belongs to the top ten. Sequenced input: PBMCs. The receptors originated from a woman between 25 and 40 years old in good health and CMV-seronegative.

This clone was detected once. V gene TRBV19 combines with J gene TRBJ1-6; the match to TRBD1 covers 9 bases. There are 14 residues in the CDR3. Trimming at V came to 3 bases and at J to 8 bases, leaving 2 bases not matched to a gene. Germline V gene lookup returns CDR1 LNHDA and CDR2 SQIVND (reference sequence). Written as DNA, the CDR3 is TGTGCCAGTAGTATCCGGACAGGGGATTCACCCCTCCACTTT. Translation gives CASSIRTGDSPLHF.

The count of this clone is one. The sample carries other DNA sequences with the same CDR3. The V gene is TRBV15, the J gene TRBJ1-1, with 11 bases matching TRBD1. In germline, CDR1 is LNHNV, CDR2 YYDKDF (reference sequence). With V trimmed by 3 bases and J by 1 base, 1 base remained unmatched. This CDR3 has 15 amino acids. The CDR3 DNA sequence: TGTGCCACCAGCAGGGACAGGGGGCGGAACACTGAAGCTTTCTTT. Its protein is CATSRDRGRNTEAFF.

The chain employs TRBV7-9 and TRBJ2-5; 11 bases match TRBD2. Germline-derived CDR1 and CDR2 are SEHNR and FQNEAQ (reference sequence). CDR3 length: 14 amino acids. The trim removed 1 base at V and 5 bases at J, leaving 0 bases unmatched. The CDR3 region is CASSLGTSGETQYF. The CDR3 DNA reads as TGTGCCAGCAGCTTAGGGACTAGCGGGGAGACCCAGTACTTC.

Turning to this clone: One end of the junction is discordant with germline, which a read error may explain. J is TRBJ2-7 and V is TRBV6-5; possibly TRBD1 for D (5 bases). Germline values: CDR1 MNHEY, CDR2 SVGAGI. The CDR3 extends over 15 amino acids. The CDR3 is CVSSYGRGGTYEQYF. The CDR3 nucleotides are TGTGTCAGCAGTTACGGAAGGGGCGGAACCTACGAGCAGTACTTC.

The chain couples TRBV5-6 to TRBJ2-7; 10 nucleotides agree with TRBD1. There are 15 residues in the CDR3. Trimming took 4 bases from V and 3 from J; bases not matched to a gene: 7. CDR1 is SGHDT and CDR2 is YYEEEE in the germline V gene. The CDR3: CASSQDRGKGYEQYF. CDR3 coding DNA: TGTGCCAGCAGCCAGGACAGGGGGAAGGGCTACGAGCAGTACTTC.

The rearrangement uses TRBV6-1 and TRBJ1-1; D is undetermined. This CDR3 spans 13 amino acids. The V gene lost 7 bases and the J gene lost 8 bases, with 17 bases spanning the gap. The germline CDR1 and CDR2 sequences are MNHNS and SASEGT. In nucleotides, the CDR3 is TGTGCCAGCACCGAGGCGGGCAGACCCGAAGCTTTCTTT. Its protein product is CASTEAGRPEAFF.

This clone was found a few times. A read error may produce the germline difference seen at one junction end. As DNA, the CDR3 is TGTGCCTGGAAACCCTCCTATAATTCTCCCCTCCTCTTT. This translates into CAWKPSYNSPLLF. The chain uses TRBV30 and TRBJ1-6; no definite D call. The V gene's germline CDR1 is GTSNPN and CDR2 SVGIG (reference sequence). The CDR3 is 13 amino acids.

Only a few counts were recorded for this clone. The chain couples TRBV7-3 to TRBJ1-2, with TRBD1 matching 7 bases. The junction had 7 bases not matched to a gene; V was cut back by 5 bases and J by 4 bases. Germline-derived CDR1 and CDR2 are SGHTA and FQGTGA. The CDR3 spans 14 residues. CDR3 nucleotides: TGTGCCAGCAGCCCGGGAGGGGGCACCTATGGCTACACCTTC. Amino acid sequence: CASSPGGGTYGYTF.

This clone was recorded a few times. This chain connects TRBV2 to TRBJ1-2; D may be TRBD1 (6 bases). Germline loops: CDR1 SNHLY, CDR2 FYNNEI. V was clipped by 7 bases and J by 5 bases, with 14 bases between them. The CDR3 runs to 13 residues. The CDR3 sequence: CASTRDTQYGYTF. The CDR3, as DNA: TGTGCCAGCACTAGGGACACCCAATATGGCTACACCTTC.

The table lists this clone with a few counts. This chain uses TRBV6-6 with TRBJ2-7; a weak D match, TRBD2 (5 bases). CDR1 and CDR2 (germline): MNHNY, SVGAGI (reference sequence). Trimming pared 7 bases from V and 6 bases from J, leaving 22 bases between. This CDR3 has 15 residues. For the CDR3, the DNA is TGTGCCAGCAAGGTCTCCGGAGTGAGGGTAACCGAGCAGTACTTC. This gives the protein CASKVSGVRVTEQYF.

Only a few counts were recorded for this clone. The rearrangement uses TRBV9 and TRBJ2-7; no definite D call. CDR3 length: 15 amino acids. Germline CDR1 reads SGDLS; CDR2 reads YYNGEE. The ends were cut back, 1 base at V and 2 bases at J, with 13 bases in the middle. CDR3 residues: CASSVTPFETYEQYF. CDR3 nucleotide sequence: TGTGCCAGCAGCGTAACTCCCTTTGAGACCTACGAGCAGTACTTC. The variable domain in full, with the rest retrieved from reference TRBV9 and TRBJ2-7, is DSGVTQTPKHLITATGQRVTLRCSPRSGDLSVYWYQQSLDQGLQFLIQYYNGEERAKGNILERFSAQQFPDLHSELNLSSLELGDSALYFCASSVTPFETYEQYFGPGTRLTVT.

This clone was counted once. The V gene is TRBV5-1, the J gene TRBJ2-3, with D maybe TRBD2 (5 bases). Germline loops: CDR1 SGHRS, CDR2 YFSETQ. The CDR3 is made up of 13 amino acids. V was clipped by 3 bases and J by 4 bases, with 9 bases between them. CDR3 region: CASSSVGADTQYF. The CDR3 DNA is TGCGCCAGCAGCTCCGTCGGGGCAGATACGCAGTATTTT. Based on the CDR3 plus reference TRBV5-1 and TRBJ2-3, the full variable domain is KAGVTQTPRYLIKTRGQQVTLSCSPISGHRSVSWYQQTPGQGLQFLFEYFSETQRNKGNFPGRFSGRQFSNSRSEMNVSTLELGDSALYLCASSSVGADTQYFGPGTRLTVL.

V is TRBV18 and J is TRBJ2-1; D unresolved. Trimming left V 4 bases short and J 6 bases short, with 10 bases between. The CDR3 covers 13 residues. CDR1 is KGHSH, CDR2 LQKENI, per germline. Here the CDR3 reads CASSQSLFNEQFF. CDR3 DNA sequence: TGTGCCAGCTCACAGAGCCTCTTCAATGAGCAGTTCTTC.

The CDR3 spells CAISEGVGSPLHF. The CDR3 nucleotides read TGTGCCATCAGTGAAGGGGTTGGTTCACCCCTCCACTTT. V is TRBV10-3 and J is TRBJ1-6; TRBD1 is a possible D gene (5 bases). CDR3 length equals 13 residues. Germline values: CDR1 ENHRY, CDR2 SYGVKD. The V end lost 3 bases, the J end lost 9 bases, and 9 bases lay between the germline ends.

The chain is built from TRBV4-1 and TRBJ2-5; unclear D gene. This CDR3 comprises 13 residues. The germline gives CDR1 MGHRA, CDR2 YSYEKL. Trimming removed 5 bases from V and 1 base from J, with 8 bases in between. The CDR3 protein is CASSEGSQETQYF. DNA of the CDR3: TGCGCCAGCAGCGAAGGCAGCCAAGAGACCCAGTACTTC.

In this sample, this clone turned up a few times. V and J are TRBV5-5 and TRBJ1-6, with 7 bases aligning to TRBD1. The germline gives CDR1 SGHKS, CDR2 YYEKEE (reference sequence). The V and J ends lost 4 bases and 4 bases, in that order; junction bases with no gene match: 2. The CDR3 runs 14 residues. This CDR3 is CASSLGQYNSPLHF. The CDR3 DNA is TGTGCCAGCAGCCTGGGACAGTATAATTCACCCCTCCACTTT. The full variable domain, with the rest looked up from reference TRBV5-5 and TRBJ1-6, is DAGVTQSPTHLIKTRGQQVTLRCSPISGHKSVSWYQQVLGQGPQFIFQYYEKEERGRGNFPDRFSARQFPNYSSELNVNALLLGDSALYLCASSLGQYNSPLHFGNGTRLTVT.

The rearrangement joins TRBV5-1 to TRBJ2-2; the D gene is possibly TRBD2 (6 bases). V shed 4 bases and J shed 3 bases, with 16 bases lying between them. The CDR3 loop spans 16 amino acids. CDR1 and CDR2 (germline): SGHRS, YFSETQ. CDR3 sequence reads: CASSGTPGLDTGELFF. CDR3 DNA sequence: TGCGCCAGCAGCGGAACCCCGGGACTTGACACCGGGGAGCTGTTTTTT.

The chain has TRBV9 and TRBJ2-1; the D gene is possibly TRBD1 (5 bases). Germline V lookup: CDR1 SGDLS, CDR2 YYNGEE. V lost 4 bases and J lost 10, with 21 bases in between. CDR3 size: 15 residues. In DNA, the CDR3 is TGTGCCAGCAGCCCCCAAGGGGCCCCCCTCGCGGAGCAGTTCTTC. Amino acid sequence: CASSPQGAPLAEQFF.

The chain employs TRBV20-1 and TRBJ2-2, with no clear D. The CDR3 length is 11 residues. V gave up 5 bases and J gave up 4 bases, with 5 bases separating them. The germline V gene encodes CDR1 DFQATT and CDR2 SNEGSKA (reference sequence). CDR3 bases: TGCAGTGCTCTACGCACCGGGGAGCTGTTTTTT. Translated: CSALRTGELFF.

This chain uses TRBV2 with TRBJ2-5; 7 nucleotides match TRBD1. The last part of the DNA fits TRBJ2-7 better; the J call may be wrong. Germline CDR1 SNHLY, CDR2 FYNNEI. There are 15 residues in the CDR3. CDR3 coding DNA: TGTGCCAGCAGTGAAGAGACAGGGCAACACTACGAGCAGTACTTC. Its protein is CASSEETGQHYEQYF.

This chain joins TRBV7-2 and TRBJ2-5; 7 bases are a match to TRBD1. The CDR3 is 13 amino acids. Germline CDR1 is SGHTA and CDR2 is FQGNSA. The J segment lost 5 bases and the V segment lost 5 bases, leaving 5 bases of the junction unmatched. This CDR3 reads CASSRDRAETQYF. In nucleotides, the CDR3 is TGTGCCAGCAGCCGAGACAGGGCGGAGACCCAGTACTTC.

This clone was seen a single time. The chain is built from TRBV7-9 and TRBJ2-2, with D possibly matching TRBD2 (6 bases). V lost 6 bases and J lost 16, with 18 bases in between. The CDR3 consists of 12 residues. CDR1 SEHNR and CDR2 FQNEAQ come from the germline V gene (reference sequence). Here the CDR3 DNA reads TGTGCCAGCAGTTCCGGGACTCCTCTCCCGTTTTTT. Protein sequence: CASSSGTPLPFF. The full variable domain, completed using reference TRBV7-9 and TRBJ2-2, is DTGVSQNPRHKITKRGQNVTFRCDPISEHNRLYWYRQTLGQGPEFLTYFQNEAQLEKSRLLSDRFSAERPKGSFSTLEIQRTEQGDSAMYLCASSSGTPLPFFGEGSRLTVL.

The CDR3 sequence: CASSRREWNTEAFF. The CDR3 nucleotides are TGTGCCAGCAGCCGAAGGGAGTGGAACACTGAAGCTTTCTTT. The rearrangement uses TRBV7-9 and TRBJ1-1; D is unclear. Deletions cut 5 bases from V and 1 base from J, with 11 bases between. The CDR3 extends over 14 amino acids. The germline V gene encodes CDR1 SEHNR and CDR2 FQNEAQ (reference sequence).

In regard to this clone: Relative to the germline gene, one junction end is altered; a read error may explain this. The chain uses TRBV7-9 and TRBJ2-7; D is unclear. This CDR3 is 13 amino acids long. Germline lookup yields CDR1 SEHNR and CDR2 FQNEAQ (reference sequence). CDR3 sequence (DNA): TGTTCCAGCAGCTTAGGACCGACACGCGAGCAGTACTTC. Protein product: CSSSLGPTREQYF.

This clone was seen a handful of times. This chain uses TRBV5-1 with TRBJ2-4, with TRBD1 as a possible D gene (6 bases). Germline values: CDR1 SGHRS, CDR2 YFSETQ. The CDR3 is made up of 15 amino acids. V was trimmed by 0 bases and J by 5 bases, leaving 12 bases between them. The CDR3 nucleotides are TGCGCCAGCAGCTTGGGTTACAGGGCGCAAAACATTCAGTACTTC. Amino acid sequence: CASSLGYRAQNIQYF.